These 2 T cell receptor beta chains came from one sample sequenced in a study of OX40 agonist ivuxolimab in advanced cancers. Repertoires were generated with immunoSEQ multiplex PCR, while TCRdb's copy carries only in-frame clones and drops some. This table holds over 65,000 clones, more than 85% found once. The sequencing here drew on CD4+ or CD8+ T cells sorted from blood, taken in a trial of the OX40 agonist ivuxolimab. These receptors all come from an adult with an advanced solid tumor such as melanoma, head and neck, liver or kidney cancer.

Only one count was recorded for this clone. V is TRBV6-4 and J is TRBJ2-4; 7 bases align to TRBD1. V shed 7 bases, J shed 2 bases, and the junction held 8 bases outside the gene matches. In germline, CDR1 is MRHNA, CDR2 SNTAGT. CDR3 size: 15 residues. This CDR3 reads CASTLTGPSKNIQYF. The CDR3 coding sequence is TGTGCCAGCACTCTGACAGGGCCTTCCAAAAACATTCAGTACTTC.

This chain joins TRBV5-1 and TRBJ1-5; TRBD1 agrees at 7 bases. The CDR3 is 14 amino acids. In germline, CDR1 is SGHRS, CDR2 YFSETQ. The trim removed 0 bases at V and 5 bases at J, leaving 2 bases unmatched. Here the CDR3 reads CASSLGQGYQPQHF. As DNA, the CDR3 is TGCGCCAGCAGCTTGGGACAGGGATATCAGCCCCAGCATTTT.